These 10 T cell receptor beta chains came from one sample sequenced in a study of identical twins (dated by TCRdb to the mid-2010s). Library method: 5' RACE. These reads were obtained on an Illumina HiSeq 2000. TCRdb trimmed the raw reads at Q25, called clones with MiXCR and kept productive beta chains. Rows with one shared CDR3 protein collapse into an entry with the most common genes and DNA. Across this sample there are 550,000 to 700,000 distinct CDR3 sequences, with roughly 9.9% seen only once. The ten biggest clones cover around 3% of the sample. Separately, the same data were catalogued under a study of yellow fever vaccine responses in identical twins.

The sample taken for sequencing was PBMCs. The source is a young woman in good health.

In its sample, this clonotype was seen many times. The chain recombines TRBV12-3 or TRBV12-4 with TRBJ2-5; TRBD2 matches at 8 bases. The CDR3 has 14 residues. Losses at the gene ends were 5 bases for V and 5 bases for J; bases not matched to a gene: 7. The CDR3 loop reads CASSPRPGGETQYF. The CDR3 bases are TGTGCCAGCAGTCCGCGCCCGGGAGGGGAGACCCAGTACTTC.

This clonotype has ten or more counts. The chain joins TRBV11-1 to TRBJ1-5; 7 positions agree with TRBD1. Germline V gene sequence: CDR1 SGHAT, CDR2 FQDESV (reference sequence). The CDR3 is 16 residues long. V trimming: 4 bases; J trimming: 3 bases; junction bases outside the gene matches: 9. Here the CDR3 DNA reads TGTGCCAGCAGCTCCATGATGACAGGGCCCAATCAGCCCCAGCATTTT. Translated: CASSSMMTGPNQPQHF.

This clonotype was observed many times. This rearrangement joins TRBV5-1 to TRBJ2-7, with TRBD1 matching 9 bases. The CDR3 runs 16 residues. Trimming removed 4 bases from V and 1 base from J; junction bases left unmatched: 9. CDR1 is SGHRS and CDR2 is YFSETQ in the germline V gene. This chain's CDR3 is CASSPGTGKRSYEQYF. In DNA form, the CDR3 reads TGCGCCAGCAGCCCCGGGACAGGGAAAAGATCCTACGAGCAGTACTTC.

This clonotype was observed at least ten times. The chain combines TRBV6-2 or TRBV6-3 with TRBJ2-2; D unresolved. The CDR3 runs 15 residues. Germline V CDR1 and CDR2: MNHEY, SVGEGT. V was pared by 2 bases and J by 0 bases, with 7 bases between. CDR3 in amino acids: CASSYQISNTGELFF. As DNA, the CDR3 is TGTGCCAGCAGTTACCAGATCTCGAACACCGGGGAGCTGTTTTTT.

The chain combines TRBV12-3 or TRBV12-4 with TRBJ2-7; D unclear. The CDR3 is made up of 15 amino acids. V lost 3 bases to trimming and J lost 0 bases, with 12 bases between them. The CDR3 region is CASSFGWGFSYEQYF. In nucleotides, the CDR3 is TGTGCCAGCAGTTTCGGTTGGGGATTCTCCTACGAGCAGTACTTC.

This clonotype was detected only a few times. This chain connects TRBV28 to TRBJ2-7; D remains ambiguous. The germline V gene has CDR1 MDHEN and CDR2 SYDVKM. This CDR3 region has 14 residues. V lost 5 bases to trimming and J lost 3 bases, with 14 bases between them. The CDR3 loop is CASSPSVGNYEQYF. For the CDR3, the DNA is TGTGCCAGCAGTCCCTCGGTGGGGAACTACGAGCAGTACTTC.

CDR3 residues: CASSTGTGLSTDTQYF. CDR3 nucleotide sequence: TGTGCCAGCAGCACGGGGACAGGGCTTAGCACAGATACGCAGTATTTT. The chain combines TRBV27 with TRBJ2-3; TRBD1 agrees at 9 bases. V was clipped by 6 bases and J by 0 bases; unmatched bases: 7. The CDR3 runs to 16 residues. Germline CDR1 and CDR2: MNHEY and SMNVEV (reference sequence).

This clonotype came up a few times. The chain recombines TRBV20-1 with TRBJ2-3; 10 bases align to TRBD2. CDR3 length: 15 residues. J lost 2 bases, V lost 5 bases, and 7 bases had no gene match. Germline CDR1 reads DFQATT; CDR2 reads SNEGSKA (reference sequence). CDR3 DNA sequence: TGCAGTGCTCACCCGGGACTAGCGCTCACAGATACGCAGTATTTT. It encodes CSAHPGLALTDTQYF.

This clonotype showed up many times. J is TRBJ2-7 and V is TRBV29-1; 10 nucleotides agree with TRBD1. Trimming removed 6 bases from V and 6 bases from J; junction bases left unmatched: 8. The CDR3 has 13 amino acids. Germline CDR1 and CDR2: SQVTM and ANQGSEA. CDR3 sequence: CSVHGTGAPEQYF. The CDR3 DNA follows: TGCAGCGTGCATGGGACAGGGGCCCCCGAGCAGTACTTC.

The chain joins TRBV5-1 to TRBJ2-2, with D perhaps matching TRBD1 (6 bases). The V end was cut by 0 bases, the J end by 6 bases, with 9 bases between. CDR1 and CDR2 (germline): SGHRS, YFSETQ. The CDR3 runs to 14 residues. CDR3: CASSLEQGSGELFF. The CDR3 coding sequence is TGCGCCAGCAGCTTGGAACAGGGTTCCGGGGAGCTGTTTTTT.